Each of the 20 T cell receptor beta chains below was sequenced from the same sample in a study of T cells after yellow fever vaccination. A single record per CDR3 protein comes from TCRdb applying MiXCR to the 5' RACE reads. Of some 500,000 distinct CDR3 sequences in the sample, less than 15% are singletons; the top ten hold roughly an eighth. This material consisted of PBMCs, taken on the day of the yellow fever booster vaccination. The receptor set was obtained from a man aged 25-45 years who received the YFV17D yellow fever vaccine.

The rearrangement uses TRBV11-1 and TRBJ2-3; possible D gene TRBD2, 6 bases. The CDR3 covers 19 residues. The V and J ends lost 4 bases and 3 bases respectively, with 26 bases between them. In germline, CDR1 is SGHAT, CDR2 FQDESV (reference sequence). CDR3 region: CASSSLNQTSTHRTDTQYF. The CDR3 nucleotides are TGTGCCAGCAGCTCCTTGAACCAGACTAGTACGCACCGAACAGATACGCAGTATTTT.

The table lists this clonotype with a few counts. CDR3 protein: CASSYSRSNQPQHF. In DNA form, the CDR3 reads TGTGCCAGCAGTTACTCGCGTAGCAATCAGCCCCAGCATTTT. The chain combines TRBV6-5 with TRBJ1-5; D remains ambiguous. V lost 0 bases and J lost 0, with 3 bases in between. Germline CDR1 and CDR2: MNHEY and SVGAGI. This CDR3 has 14 residues.

About this clonotype itself: One end of the junction does not line up with germline, which may come from a read error. The gene calls are TRBV20-1 and TRBJ2-1; TRBD2 aligns across 10 bases. The CDR3 is 16 residues long. CDR1 DFQATT and CDR2 SNEGSKA come from the germline V gene (reference sequence). The CDR3 loop is CCARDNLLAGVNEQFF. DNA of the CDR3: TGCTGTGCTAGAGATAATCTGCTAGCGGGAGTCAATGAGCAGTTCTTC.

The V call is TRBV20-1, the J call TRBJ2-4, with D uncertain. V lost 7 bases and J lost 6, with 10 bases in between. Germline V CDR1 and CDR2: DFQATT, SNEGSKA (reference sequence). This CDR3 contains 11 residues. The CDR3 bases are TGCAGTGTCATTCGGAGAAACATTCAGTACTTC. Translating it yields CSVIRRNIQYF.

The gene calls are TRBV6-2 or TRBV6-3 and TRBJ2-5; D unresolved. V lost 7 bases, J lost 2 bases, and 14 bases lay in between. This CDR3 spans 14 amino acids. Germline V gives CDR1 MNHEY, CDR2 SVGEGT. The CDR3 loop reads CASTSGQIQETQYF. The CDR3 DNA sequence: TGTGCCAGCACCTCCGGGCAGATACAAGAGACCCAGTACTTC.

This clonotype was counted between two and nine times. This chain joins TRBV19 and TRBJ2-7; D is perhaps TRBD1 or TRBD2 (5 bases each). CDR1 and CDR2 (germline): LNHDA, SQIVND (reference sequence). The CDR3 runs 15 residues. V lost 8 bases, J lost 0 bases, and 17 bases lay in between. For the CDR3, the DNA is TGTGCCAGTTCCGAGGGGATCGGGGTCTCCTACGAGCAGTACTTC. This sequence encodes CASSEGIGVSYEQYF.

V and J are TRBV20-1 and TRBJ2-5; weak D call: TRBD1 (6 bases). The V gene's germline CDR1 is DFQATT and CDR2 SNEGSKA (reference sequence). This CDR3 spans 16 amino acids. The CDR3 protein is CCARPRGKAMEETQYF. CDR3 in DNA: TGCTGCGCTAGACCAAGGGGGAAGGCTATGGAAGAGACCCAGTACTTC.

This clonotype was seen more than once but under ten times. This rearrangement joins TRBV6-5 to TRBJ1-4, with D maybe TRBD1 (5 bases). This CDR3 contains 15 residues. V was shortened by 0 bases and J by 10 bases, with 15 bases between the two germline ends. The V gene's germline CDR1 is MNHEY and CDR2 SVGAGI. The CDR3 region has the DNA TGTGCCAGCAGTTACTCAGAGGGGCAGGTTGGAAAACTGTTTTTT. The encoded protein is CASSYSEGQVGKLFF.

The rearrangement uses TRBV24-1 and TRBJ2-1, with 9 bases fitting TRBD1. The CDR3 runs 16 residues. CDR1 KGHDR and CDR2 SFDVKD come from the germline V gene. The trim removed 2 bases at V and 8 bases at J, leaving 9 bases unmatched. The CDR3 DNA reads as TGTGCCACCAGTGATTATTCCGGGACAGGGATACATGAGCAGTTCTTC. Encoded protein: CATSDYSGTGIHEQFF.

The chain recombines TRBV29-1 with TRBJ2-1, with TRBD2 matching 10 bases. V dropped 4 bases and J dropped 5; count of bases not matched to a gene: 8. The CDR3 runs to 15 residues. The germline V gene encodes CDR1 SQVTM and CDR2 ANQGSEA. The CDR3 sequence: CSVGWFTSGNNEQFF. In nucleotides, the CDR3 is TGCAGCGTTGGCTGGTTTACTAGCGGGAACAATGAGCAGTTCTTC.

In this sample, this clonotype turned up a few times. The V and J genes are TRBV7-6 and TRBJ1-3; D gene ambiguous. The CDR3 spans 14 residues. Trimming stripped 6 bases from V and 0 bases from J, with 9 bases between. CDR1 is SGHVS, CDR2 FNYEAQ, per germline. For the CDR3, the DNA is TGTGCCAGCAGTTCCCCTAGCTCTGGAAACACCATATATTTT. Amino acid sequence: CASSSPSSGNTIYF.

This clonotype showed up just a few times. V and J are TRBV12-3 or TRBV12-4 and TRBJ1-3; D is ambiguous. The CDR3 contains 14 residues. V lost 6 bases and J 0 bases, leaving 9 bases between the germline ends. CDR3 bases: TGTGCCAGCAGATATGACAACTCTGGAAACACCATATATTTT. It specifies CASRYDNSGNTIYF.

This clonotype was recorded once. The rearrangement joins TRBV23-1 to TRBJ2-2; D gene uncertain. TRBV23-1 is flagged as an ORF with uncertain function. Trimming pared 0 bases from V and 6 bases from J, leaving 5 bases between. This CDR3 contains 13 residues. The CDR3 here is CASSQSSSGELFF. CDR3 DNA: TGCGCCAGCAGTCAATCGTCGTCCGGGGAGCTGTTTTTT.

The rearrangement links TRBV6-1 to TRBJ2-5, with a weak D call TRBD2 (7 bases). Germline CDR1 is MNHNS and CDR2 is SASEGT. The CDR3 covers 14 residues. This CDR3 is CASRGEGGQETQYF. CDR3 nucleotides: TGTGCGAGTAGAGGGGAGGGGGGGCAAGAGACCCAGTACTTC.

This clonotype has just a few counts. In DNA, the CDR3 is TGTGCCAGCAGCTCAGGACTAGCGGGAGTCGACACCGGGGAGCTGTTTTTT. This sequence encodes CASSSGLAGVDTGELFF. This chain uses TRBV7-9 with TRBJ2-2, with 13 bases identical to TRBD2. The length of the CDR3 is 17 residues. Per the germline V gene, CDR1 is SEHNR and CDR2 is FQNEAQ (reference sequence). With V trimmed by 4 bases and J by 3 bases, 5 bases remained unmatched.

This chain connects TRBV15 to TRBJ2-1; D not resolved. Germline V gene lookup returns CDR1 LNHNV and CDR2 YYDKDF (reference sequence). The ends were cut back, 1 base at V and 7 bases at J, with 11 bases in the middle. The CDR3 length is 14 residues. In DNA, the CDR3 is TGTGCCACCAGCAGAGTCGAGTTAGAGAATGAGCAGTTCTTC. It translates to CATSRVELENEQFF. The full variable domain, with the rest looked up from reference TRBV15 and TRBJ2-1, is DAMVIQNPRYQVTQFGKPVTLSCSQTLNHNVMYWYQQKSSQAPKLLFHYYDKDFNNEADTPDNFQSRRPNTSFCFLDIRSPGLGDTAMYLCATSRVELENEQFFGPGTRLTVL.

With regard to this clonotype: Relative to the germline gene, one junction end is altered; a read error may explain this. The chain's CDR3 is CASLDRGTGLTDTQYF. CDR3 in DNA: TGCGCCAGCCTTGATAGAGGGACAGGGCTCACAGACACGCAGTATTTT. The chain carries TRBV10-2 and TRBJ2-3; 9 bases fit TRBD1. From germline, CDR1 is WSHSY and CDR2 SAAADI. The CDR3 has 16 amino acids.

At least ten counts were recorded for this clonotype. The CDR3: CASSLTVQETQYF. The CDR3 DNA reads TGTGCCAGCAGCTTAACTGTCCAAGAGACCCAGTACTTC. This chain connects TRBV7-2 to TRBJ2-5; no firm D call. V was pared by 2 bases and J by 1 base, with 5 bases between. This CDR3 spans 13 amino acids. Germline loops: CDR1 SGHTA, CDR2 FQGNSA.

The rearrangement joins TRBV4-1 to TRBJ1-2; tentatively, D is TRBD1 (6 bases). Per the germline V gene, CDR1 is MGHRA and CDR2 is YSYEKL. V was clipped by 4 bases and J by 5 bases, with 14 bases between them. The CDR3 contains 14 residues. The CDR3 loop is CASSPGGGGYGYTF. The CDR3 DNA sequence: TGCGCCAGCAGCCCCGGGGGGGGCGGGTATGGCTACACCTTC.

The table lists this clonotype with a few counts. V usage is TRBV24-1 and J usage is TRBJ1-2; 7 bases are a match to TRBD1. V shed 5 bases and J 8 bases; nucleotides not matched to a gene: 10. The CDR3 has 14 amino acids. From germline, CDR1 is KGHDR and CDR2 SFDVKD. The CDR3 sequence is CATSATGDRAGYTF. The CDR3 DNA sequence: TGTGCCACCAGTGCCACAGGCGACAGGGCAGGCTACACCTTC.